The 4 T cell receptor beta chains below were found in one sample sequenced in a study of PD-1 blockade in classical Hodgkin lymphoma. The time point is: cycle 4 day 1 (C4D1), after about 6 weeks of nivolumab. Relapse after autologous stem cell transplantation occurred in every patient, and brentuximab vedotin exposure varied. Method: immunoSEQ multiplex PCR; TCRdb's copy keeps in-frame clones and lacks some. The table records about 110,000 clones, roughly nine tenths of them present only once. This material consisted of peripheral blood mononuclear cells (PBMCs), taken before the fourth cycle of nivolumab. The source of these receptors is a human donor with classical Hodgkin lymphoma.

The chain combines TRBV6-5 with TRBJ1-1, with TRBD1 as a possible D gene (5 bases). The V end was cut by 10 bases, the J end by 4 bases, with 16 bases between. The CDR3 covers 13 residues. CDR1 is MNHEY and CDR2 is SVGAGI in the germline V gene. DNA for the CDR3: TGTGCCATCAAGTTGGGGAGGGGCACTGAAGCTTTCTTT. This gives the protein CAIKLGRGTEAFF.

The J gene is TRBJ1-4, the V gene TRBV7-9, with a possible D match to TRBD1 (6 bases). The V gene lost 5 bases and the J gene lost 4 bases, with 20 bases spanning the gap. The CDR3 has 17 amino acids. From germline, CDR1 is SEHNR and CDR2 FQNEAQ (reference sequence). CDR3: CASSQTKGGSGNEKLFF. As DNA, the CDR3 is TGTGCCAGCAGCCAGACGAAGGGGGGATCGGGTAATGAAAAACTGTTTTTT.

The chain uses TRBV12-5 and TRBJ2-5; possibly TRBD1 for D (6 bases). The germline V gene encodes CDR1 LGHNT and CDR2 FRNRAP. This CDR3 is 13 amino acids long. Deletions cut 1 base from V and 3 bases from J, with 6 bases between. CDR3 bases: TGTGCTAGTGGTTTGGACAGGGAAGAGACCCAGTACTTC. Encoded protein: CASGLDREETQYF.

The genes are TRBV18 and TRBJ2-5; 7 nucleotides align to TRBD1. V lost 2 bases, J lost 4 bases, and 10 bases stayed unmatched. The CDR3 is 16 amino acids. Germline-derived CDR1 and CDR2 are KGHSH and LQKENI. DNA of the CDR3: TGTGCCAGCTCACCAAGAGAGGGGGCGAAGGGAGAGACCCAGTACTTC. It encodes CASSPREGAKGETQYF.